A single sample is the source of the 15 T cell receptor beta chains below, sequenced in a study of cytomegalovirus exposure and HLA in healthy donors (dated by TCRdb to 2015 to 2018). The method was the immunoSEQ multiplex PCR assay. A mixture of 60 forward primers for TCR Vbeta segments and 13 reverse primers for TCR Jbeta segments was used in the multiplex PCR. The source is immuneACCESS, and TCRdb retained only in-frame sequences with V and J called. Part of the clones is not carried over; for the studies checked, unresolved V genes explain less than half of this, and the remainder is unexplained. The sample table contains about 140,000 clones; only one count was recorded for roughly four fifths of them. In total, the top ten clones hold around 2% of the sample. The sequencing sample was made of PBMCs. The receptors were gathered from a man aged 25 to 45 in good health and CMV-seronegative.

V is TRBV2 and J is TRBJ2-5, with 12 bases lining up with TRBD2. The length of the CDR3 is 16 residues. Germline CDR1 reads SNHLY; CDR2 reads FYNNEI. V trimming: 2 bases; J trimming: 5 bases; junction bases outside the gene matches: 6. CDR3 in DNA: TGTGCCAGCAGTGAATCCGGACTAGCGGGAATGGAGACCCAGTACTTC. Translation: CASSESGLAGMETQYF.

This sequence joins TRBV19 and TRBJ1-4; D might be TRBD1 (5 bases). The CDR3 runs to 13 residues. The germline CDR1 and CDR2 sequences are LNHDA and SQIVND (reference sequence). Trimming cost V 1 base and J 7 bases, with 7 bases left between them. The CDR3 region has the DNA TGTGCCAGTAGTATAGTCAGGGCTGAAAAACTGTTTTTT. Its translation is CASSIVRAEKLFF.

This clone was counted a few times. The CDR3, as DNA: TGTGCCTGGATCTACCGGGACTCTGGAAACACCATATATTTT. It yields the protein CAWIYRDSGNTIYF. The chain carries TRBV30 and TRBJ1-3; D remains ambiguous. Between the trimmed V and J ends, which lost 4 bases and 0 bases, there was a span of 10 bases. Germline-derived CDR1 and CDR2 are GTSNPN and SVGIG (reference sequence). CDR3 size: 14 residues.

The chain uses TRBV11-2 and TRBJ1-1, with TRBD1 identical over 8 bases. CDR3 length equals 14 residues. Germline loops: CDR1 SGHAT, CDR2 FQNNGV. With 4 bases clipped from V and 4 bases from J, the junction kept 5 bases outside the gene matches. The DNA of the CDR3 is TGTGCCAGCAGCTCGACAGGGGAGGGCACTGAAGCTTTCTTT. Translated: CASSSTGEGTEAFF.

This clone has just one count. V is TRBV5-6 and J is TRBJ1-1; 9 bases align to TRBD1. This CDR3 comprises 14 residues. The trim removed 4 bases at V and 5 bases at J, leaving 6 bases unmatched. Looked up from germline, CDR1 is SGHDT and CDR2 is YYEEEE. The CDR3 DNA reads as TGTGCCAGCAGCCCGACAGGGGGAAGAACTGAAGCTTTCTTT. It codes for CASSPTGGRTEAFF.

The J gene is TRBJ2-7, the V gene TRBV28; D ambiguous. Germline CDR1 is MDHEN and CDR2 is SYDVKM. Trimming cost V 7 bases and J 3 bases, with 13 bases left between them. The CDR3 loop spans 13 amino acids. In DNA form, the CDR3 reads TGTGCCAGCAAAGGCGTTCAGGTCTACGAGCAGTACTTC. It specifies CASKGVQVYEQYF.

The V gene is TRBV28, the J gene TRBJ2-1; a possible D gene is TRBD1 (6 bases). V was cut by 2 bases and J by 2 bases, with 10 bases left in between. The CDR3 loop spans 15 amino acids. Germline assignment: CDR1 MDHEN and CDR2 SYDVKM. The CDR3 DNA follows: TGTGCCAGCAGTTTACCGGACAGAACCTACAATGAGCAGTTCTTC. Protein product: CASSLPDRTYNEQFF.

This chain uses TRBV11-1 with TRBJ2-7; 12 bases line up with TRBD2. Losses at the gene ends were 3 bases for V and 1 base for J; bases not matched to a gene: 4. From germline, CDR1 is SGHAT and CDR2 FQDESV (reference sequence). The CDR3 length is 16 residues. The CDR3 loop reads CASSLEGTSGSYEQYF. CDR3 DNA sequence: TGTGCCAGCAGCTTGGAGGGGACTAGCGGGTCCTACGAGCAGTACTTC.

Concerning this clone: Other DNA sequences in the sample encode the same CDR3. In nucleotides, the CDR3 is TGTGCCAGCAGTCCAAGGGGCCTAGCGGGGTACAATGAGCAGTTCTTC. Translating it yields CASSPRGLAGYNEQFF. The genes are TRBV27 and TRBJ2-1, with 9 positions matching TRBD2. Germline loops: CDR1 MNHEY, CDR2 SMNVEV (reference sequence). Losses at the gene ends were 5 bases for V and 4 bases for J; bases not matched to a gene: 9. This CDR3 spans 16 amino acids.

The V and J genes are TRBV5-4 and TRBJ2-5, with 7 bases identical to TRBD1. The CDR3 contains 13 residues. J gave up 5 bases and V 3 bases, and 4 bases lay outside the gene matches. Germline assignment: CDR1 SGHNT and CDR2 YYREEE (reference sequence). The CDR3 nucleotides read TGTGCCAGCAGCTCACAGGGGTTGGAGACCCAGTACTTC. Amino acids: CASSSQGLETQYF.

This clone was counted a single time. The chain combines TRBV19 with TRBJ2-7; 7 nucleotides match TRBD1. V shed 3 bases and J 3 bases; nucleotides not matched to a gene: 2. Germline V gives CDR1 LNHDA, CDR2 SQIVND (reference sequence). CDR3 length: 13 amino acids. DNA of the CDR3: TGTGCCAGTAGTATTGGGACAGTCTACGAGCAGTACTTC. Translated, it gives CASSIGTVYEQYF.

CDR3 residues: CASSLQGGNQPQHF. CDR3 coding DNA: TGCGCCAGCAGCTTACAGGGGGGCAATCAGCCCCAGCATTTT. This chain connects TRBV5-1 to TRBJ1-5, with 8 bases fitting TRBD1. The CDR3 has 14 residues. The ends lost 2 bases at V and 2 bases at J; junction bases unmatched: 0. CDR1 SGHRS and CDR2 YFSETQ come from the germline V gene.

V and J are TRBV6-1 and TRBJ2-3, with 8 bases identical to TRBD1. Germline V gene sequence: CDR1 MNHNS, CDR2 SASEGT. The J segment lost 0 bases and the V segment lost 6 bases, leaving 5 bases of the junction unmatched. This CDR3 has 15 residues. The CDR3 DNA reads TGTGCCAGCAGCCTGACAGGGGAGAGCACAGATACGCAGTATTTT. Translating it yields CASSLTGESTDTQYF.

The chain links TRBV6-5 to TRBJ2-1; 11 bases agree with TRBD2. This CDR3 is 15 amino acids long. Trimming at V came to 2 bases and at J to 6 bases, leaving 3 bases not matched to a gene. The germline V gene has CDR1 MNHEY and CDR2 SVGAGI. Here the CDR3 DNA reads TGTGCCAGCAGTTACCGGCTAGCGGGAGGCAATGAGCAGTTCTTC. This encodes CASSYRLAGGNEQFF.

The chain recombines TRBV6-4 with TRBJ2-2, with unresolved D. V lost 3 bases to trimming and J lost 5 bases, with 4 bases between them. CDR1 is MRHNA, CDR2 SNTAGT, per germline. The CDR3 loop spans 12 amino acids. As DNA, the CDR3 is TGTGCCAGCAGTGATCAAACCGGGGAGCTGTTTTTT. The encoded protein is CASSDQTGELFF.